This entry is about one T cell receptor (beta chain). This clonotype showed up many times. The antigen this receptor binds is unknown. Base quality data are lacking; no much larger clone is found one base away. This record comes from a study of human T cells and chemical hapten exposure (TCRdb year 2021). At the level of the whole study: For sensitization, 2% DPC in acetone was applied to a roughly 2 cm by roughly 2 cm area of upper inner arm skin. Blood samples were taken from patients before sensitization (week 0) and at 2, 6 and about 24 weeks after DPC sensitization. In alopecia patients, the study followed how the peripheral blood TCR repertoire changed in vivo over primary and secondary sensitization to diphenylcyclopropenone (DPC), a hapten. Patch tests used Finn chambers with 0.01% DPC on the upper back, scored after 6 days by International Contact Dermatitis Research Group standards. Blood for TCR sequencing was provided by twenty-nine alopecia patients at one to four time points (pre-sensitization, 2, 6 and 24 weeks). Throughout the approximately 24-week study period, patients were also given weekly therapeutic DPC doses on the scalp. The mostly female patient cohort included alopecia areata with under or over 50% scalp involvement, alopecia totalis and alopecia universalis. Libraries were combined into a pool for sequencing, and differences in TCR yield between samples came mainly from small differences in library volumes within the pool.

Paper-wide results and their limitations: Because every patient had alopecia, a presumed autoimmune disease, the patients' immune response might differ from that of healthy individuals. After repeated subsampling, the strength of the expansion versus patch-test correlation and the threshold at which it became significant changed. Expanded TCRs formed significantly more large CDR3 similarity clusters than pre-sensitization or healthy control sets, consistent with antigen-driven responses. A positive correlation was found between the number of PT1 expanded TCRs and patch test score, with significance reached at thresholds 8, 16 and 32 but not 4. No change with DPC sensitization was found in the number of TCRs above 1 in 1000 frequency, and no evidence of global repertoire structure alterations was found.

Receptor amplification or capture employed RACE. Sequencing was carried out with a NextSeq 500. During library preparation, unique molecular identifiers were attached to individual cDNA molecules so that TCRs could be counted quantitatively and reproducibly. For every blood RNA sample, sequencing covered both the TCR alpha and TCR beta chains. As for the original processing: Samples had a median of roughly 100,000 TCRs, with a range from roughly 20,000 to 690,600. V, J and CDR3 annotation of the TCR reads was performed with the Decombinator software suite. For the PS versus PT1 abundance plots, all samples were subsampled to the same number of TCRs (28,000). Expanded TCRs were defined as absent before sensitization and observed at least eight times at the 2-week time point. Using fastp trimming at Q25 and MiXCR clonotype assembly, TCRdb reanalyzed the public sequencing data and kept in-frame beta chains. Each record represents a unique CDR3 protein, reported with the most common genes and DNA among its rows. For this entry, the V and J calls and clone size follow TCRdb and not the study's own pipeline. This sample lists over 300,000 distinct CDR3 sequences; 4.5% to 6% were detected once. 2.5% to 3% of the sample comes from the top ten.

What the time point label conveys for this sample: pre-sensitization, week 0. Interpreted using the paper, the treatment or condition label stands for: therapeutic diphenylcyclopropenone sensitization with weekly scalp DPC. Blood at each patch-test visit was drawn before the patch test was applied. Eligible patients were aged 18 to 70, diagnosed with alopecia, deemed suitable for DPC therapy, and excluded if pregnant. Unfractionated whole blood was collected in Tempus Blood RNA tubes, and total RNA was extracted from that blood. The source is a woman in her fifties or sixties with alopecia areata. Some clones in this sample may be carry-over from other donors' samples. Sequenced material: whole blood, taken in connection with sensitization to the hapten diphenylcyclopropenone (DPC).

The CDR3: CASSPQGLRGTQYF. The DNA sequence reads TGTGCCAGCAGTCCCCAGGGACTCAGGGGTACGCAGTATTTT. In this chain, TRBV12-3 or TRBV12-4 is recombined with TRBJ2-3; the D gene could be either TRBD1 or TRBD2, each agreeing at 6 bases. The CDR3, cysteine through phenylalanine, is 14 amino acids long. Only the CDR3 part of the read is kept: 42 bases, read in frame from the first base. V is reduced by 5 bases and J by 8 bases, leaving a spacing of 17 bases between them.